This TCR beta chain was identified in a study of blood T cells in healthy people across ages. This clonotype was recorded many times. Its antigen is not identified. The use of a sample-barcoded 5' primer and a J-beta primer mix characterized a second PCR of roughly 6 to 11 cycles. MiXCR, applied by TCRdb to the 5' RACE reads, yields one record per CDR3 protein. The sample has approximately 1,000,000 distinct CDR3 sequences; more than 30% are singletons. Notes on the study in general: The study found more naive CD4+ cells and higher diversity in long-lived than aged donors. Any conclusive comparison of naive versus antigen-experienced cells was prevented by using unsorted PBMCs.

V was pared by 0 bases and J by 3 bases, with 4 bases between. The germline V gene has CDR1 MNHNY and CDR2 SVGAGI (reference sequence). CDR3 length: 13 amino acids. The sequence derives from a man aged 18 to 29 in good health. The chain couples TRBV6-6 to TRBJ2-3; D is unresolved. Specimen: blood. CDR3 nucleotides: TGTGCCAGCAGTTACTCTACAACAGATACGCAGTATTTT. As protein: CASSYSTTDTQYF.